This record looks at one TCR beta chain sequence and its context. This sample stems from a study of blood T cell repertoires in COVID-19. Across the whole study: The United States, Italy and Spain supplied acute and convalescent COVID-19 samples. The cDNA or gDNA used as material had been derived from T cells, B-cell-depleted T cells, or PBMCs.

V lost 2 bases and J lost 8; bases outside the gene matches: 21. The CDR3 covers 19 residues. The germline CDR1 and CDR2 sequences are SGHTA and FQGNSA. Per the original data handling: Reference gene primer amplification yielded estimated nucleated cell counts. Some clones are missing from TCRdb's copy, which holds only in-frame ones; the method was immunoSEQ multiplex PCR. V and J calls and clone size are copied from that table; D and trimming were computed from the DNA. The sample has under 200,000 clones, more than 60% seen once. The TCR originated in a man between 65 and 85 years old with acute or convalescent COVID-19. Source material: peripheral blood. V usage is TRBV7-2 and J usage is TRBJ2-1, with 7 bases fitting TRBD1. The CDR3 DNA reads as TGTGCCAGCAGCTTACACAGGACAGGAACAGAATTCGGTTACTATGAGCAGTTCTTC. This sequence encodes CASSLHRTGTEFGYYEQFF.